What follows are 23 T cell receptor beta chains derived from one specimen sequenced in a study of identical twins. MiXCR, run by TCRdb on the 5' RACE reads, gives a single entry per CDR3 protein. The table records hundreds of thousands of distinct CDR3 sequences, approximately 9% of them present only once. The sample also formed part of further work on yellow fever vaccine responses in identical twins.

The sequenced material came from PBMCs. The receptors come from a young woman in good health.

The V gene is TRBV20-1, the J gene TRBJ2-7; the match to TRBD2 covers 8 bases. V shed 3 bases and J 5 bases; nucleotides not matched to a gene: 15. The CDR3 has 16 residues. Germline CDR1 DFQATT, CDR2 SNEGSKA (reference sequence). The CDR3 sequence is CSASFPGLGIVDEQYF. DNA for the CDR3: TGCAGTGCTAGCTTTCCGGGACTAGGAATAGTGGACGAGCAGTACTTC.

This chain links TRBV15 with TRBJ1-2; D remains ambiguous. V lost 0 bases, J lost 5 bases, and 10 bases lay in between. The CDR3 is made up of 14 amino acids. Germline CDR1 LNHNV, CDR2 YYDKDF (reference sequence). The CDR3 here is CATSRELGGYGYTF. DNA for the CDR3: TGTGCCACCAGCAGAGAACTCGGAGGATATGGCTACACCTTC.

This sequence joins TRBV7-2 and TRBJ1-2; 7 bases align to TRBD1. Germline lookup yields CDR1 SGHTA and CDR2 FQGNSA. There are 14 residues in the CDR3. V dropped 5 bases and J dropped 8; count of bases not matched to a gene: 11. DNA for the CDR3: TGTGCCAGCAGCGAGGACAGGAGAGATCGCGGCTACACCTTC. This gives the protein CASSEDRRDRGYTF.

This clonotype was observed a handful of times. This chain's CDR3 is CASSSLPNEQFF. CDR3 DNA sequence: TGTGCCAGCAGCTCGCTACCCAATGAGCAGTTCTTC. The rearrangement uses TRBV11-3 and TRBJ2-1, with no clear D. CDR3 length: 12 residues. V lost 4 bases to trimming and J lost 6 bases, with 7 bases between them. Germline-derived CDR1 and CDR2 are SGHNT and YENEEA.

This clonotype occurred a few times. This chain joins TRBV19 and TRBJ2-7, with D hard to call. Germline CDR1 is LNHDA and CDR2 is SQIVND (reference sequence). V was trimmed by 3 bases and J by 5 bases, leaving 11 bases between them. The CDR3 has 13 residues. The CDR3 DNA reads TGTGCCAGTAGTATTGGGCCGACCAACGAGCAGTACTTC. Amino acid sequence: CASSIGPTNEQYF.

This clonotype was seen repeatedly, ten times or more. The chain has TRBV29-1 and TRBJ2-3; D not resolved. V lost 8 bases, J lost 2 bases, and 5 bases lay in between. CDR1 and CDR2 (germline): SQVTM, ANQGSEA. The CDR3 totals 10 residues. Here the CDR3 DNA reads TGCAGCACTAACACAGATACGCAGTATTTT. It encodes CSTNTDTQYF.

Only a few counts were recorded for this clonotype. The rearrangement joins TRBV14 to TRBJ2-4; 11 nucleotides match TRBD1. V dropped 4 bases and J dropped 14; count of bases not matched to a gene: 13. Germline loops: CDR1 SGHDN, CDR2 FVKESK. The CDR3 is 15 amino acids. In nucleotides, the CDR3 is TGTGCCAGCAGCCCTCACGGGGACAGGGGGGCTGCTAAGTACTTC. It yields the protein CASSPHGDRGAAKYF.

The sample holds many counts of this clonotype. The chain uses TRBV12-3 or TRBV12-4 and TRBJ2-7, with D tentatively TRBD2 (6 bases). The CDR3 is made up of 14 amino acids. With 6 bases removed from V and 0 bases from J, the gap between germline ends came to 12 bases. In DNA form, the CDR3 reads TGTGCCAGCAGCCGACTAGGGAGCTCCTACGAGCAGTACTTC. It translates to CASSRLGSSYEQYF.

This clonotype has more than one count but fewer than ten. The chain combines TRBV5-1 with TRBJ2-3; D is uncertain. V was trimmed by 2 bases and J by 0 bases, leaving 13 bases between them. Per the germline V gene, CDR1 is SGHRS and CDR2 is YFSETQ. The CDR3 spans 16 residues. The CDR3 DNA sequence: TGCGCCAGCAGCTTAGCCCAGGTGTTTAGCACAGATACGCAGTATTTT. Translated, it gives CASSLAQVFSTDTQYF.

The table lists this clonotype with a few counts. The chain employs TRBV4-1 and TRBJ2-7; TRBD1 might be the D (7 bases). The CDR3 consists of 15 residues. Germline-derived CDR1 and CDR2 are MGHRA and YSYEKL. The V gene lost 0 bases and the J gene lost 3 bases, with 12 bases spanning the gap. The CDR3 sequence is CASSQENRGLYEQYF. The CDR3 coding sequence is TGCGCCAGCAGCCAAGAGAACAGGGGACTCTACGAGCAGTACTTC.

This clonotype was recorded at least ten times. The chain is built from TRBV3-1 and TRBJ2-7, with D possibly being TRBD1 (5 bases). This CDR3 is 14 amino acids long. CDR1 LGHDT and CDR2 YNNKEL come from the germline V gene (reference sequence). Deletions cut 8 bases from V and 2 bases from J, with 16 bases between. The CDR3 DNA follows: TGTGCCAGCGGGCCCTCAGGGCAGACCTACGAGCAGTACTTC. This encodes CASGPSGQTYEQYF.

This clonotype was observed many times. The V call is TRBV24-1, the J call TRBJ2-3; 9 bases agree with TRBD1. Losses at the gene ends were 0 bases for V and 3 bases for J; bases not matched to a gene: 3. In germline, CDR1 is KGHDR, CDR2 SFDVKD. The CDR3 spans 16 residues. The CDR3 DNA follows: TGTGCCACCAGTGATTTGGGGACAGGGACTACAGATACGCAGTATTTT. The encoded protein is CATSDLGTGTTDTQYF.

This clonotype was counted between two and nine times. The rearrangement links TRBV28 to TRBJ2-7; possible D gene TRBD2, 6 bases. Germline V gene lookup returns CDR1 MDHEN and CDR2 SYDVKM. There are 15 residues in the CDR3. V lost 11 bases and J lost 2, with 22 bases in between. The CDR3 protein is CASTPEGRGTYEQYF. The CDR3 DNA sequence: TGTGCCTCGACTCCGGAGGGGCGCGGAACCTACGAGCAGTACTTC. Looking up the rest from reference TRBV28 and TRBJ2-7 gives the full variable domain: DVKVTQSSRYLVKRTGEKVFLECVQDMDHENMFWYRQDPGLGLRLIYFSYDVKMKEKGDIPEGYSVSREKKERFSLILESASTNQTSMYLCASTPEGRGTYEQYFGPGTRLTVT.

V and J are TRBV3-1 and TRBJ2-7; 9 bases match TRBD2. Losses at the gene ends were 1 base for V and 3 bases for J; bases not matched to a gene: 10. The germline gives CDR1 LGHDT, CDR2 YNNKEL (reference sequence). The CDR3 runs 17 residues. This chain's CDR3 is CASSQGDLLAGFYEQYF. Here the CDR3 DNA reads TGTGCCAGCAGCCAAGGAGACCTCCTAGCGGGGTTCTACGAGCAGTACTTC.

There are a few counts of this clonotype. This chain uses TRBV28 with TRBJ2-1; either TRBD1 or TRBD2 may fit D (5 bases each). The V gene's germline CDR1 is MDHEN and CDR2 SYDVKM. V shed 4 bases and J shed 5 bases, with 12 bases lying between them. The CDR3 consists of 14 residues. In DNA form, the CDR3 reads TGTGCCAGCAGTTCGGGACCAGGGAACAATGAGCAGTTCTTC. Translating it yields CASSSGPGNNEQFF.

In this sample, this clonotype turned up many times. The chain has TRBV29-1 and TRBJ2-3, with D possibly being TRBD1 (6 bases). The germline V gene encodes CDR1 SQVTM and CDR2 ANQGSEA. The CDR3 covers 15 residues. The V end lost 6 bases, the J end lost 0 bases, and 16 bases lay between the germline ends. The CDR3 region has the DNA TGCAGCGTGGTAGGACAGCCCTCTAGCACAGATACGCAGTATTTT. Its protein is CSVVGQPSSTDTQYF.

The V and J genes are TRBV10-2 and TRBJ1-1, with no clear D. Germline V gene sequence: CDR1 WSHSY, CDR2 SAAADI. Trimming pared 6 bases from V and 1 base from J, leaving 9 bases between. This CDR3 has 13 residues. The CDR3 bases are TGCGCCAGCAGGTCCGGGAAGAACACTGAAGCTTTCTTT. Protein: CASRSGKNTEAFF.

This clonotype was found a few times. This chain joins TRBV6-1 and TRBJ2-7, with D perhaps given as TRBD1 or TRBD2 (6 bases each). V lost 7 bases and J lost 3, with 10 bases in between. Germline loops: CDR1 MNHNS, CDR2 SASEGT. The CDR3 runs to 12 residues. CDR3 bases: TGTGCCAGCACCGGGGGCTACTACGAGCAGTACTTC. The encoded protein is CASTGGYYEQYF.

This clonotype occurred a few times. The chain employs TRBV7-6 and TRBJ2-7; TRBD1 aligns across 9 bases. CDR3 length equals 15 residues. The junction had 5 bases not matched to a gene; V was cut back by 3 bases and J by 2 bases. Germline V CDR1 and CDR2: SGHVS, FNYEAQ. The CDR3 here is CASSFMGQGPYEQYF. The DNA for the CDR3 is TGTGCCAGCAGCTTCATGGGACAGGGACCCTACGAGCAGTACTTC.

This clonotype was counted ten times or more. The V and J genes are TRBV3-1 and TRBJ2-1; D uncertain. This CDR3 contains 13 residues. The V and J ends lost 1 base and 7 bases respectively, with 8 bases between them. The germline gives CDR1 LGHDT, CDR2 YNNKEL (reference sequence). CDR3 in amino acids: CASSQVDRNEQFF. The CDR3 nucleotides read TGTGCCAGCAGCCAAGTGGATAGAAATGAGCAGTTCTTC.

This clonotype was seen repeatedly, ten times or more. The chain recombines TRBV3-1 with TRBJ2-6, with no clear D. The germline gives CDR1 LGHDT, CDR2 YNNKEL (reference sequence). The CDR3 spans 14 residues. V lost 4 bases and J 0 bases, leaving 4 bases between the germline ends. CDR3 loop: CASSRNSGANVLTF. The CDR3 nucleotides are TGTGCCAGCAGCCGAAACTCTGGGGCCAACGTCCTGACTTTC.

This clonotype was seen more than once but under ten times. This chain connects TRBV10-1 to TRBJ2-3; D ambiguous. Trimming shortened V by 0 bases and J by 2 bases, and 6 bases separated the two germline ends. Germline V gives CDR1 WNHNN, CDR2 SYGVQD (reference sequence). The CDR3 sequence is 14 residues long. The chain's CDR3 is CASSESVITDTQYF. Here the CDR3 DNA reads TGCGCCAGCAGTGAGTCGGTAATCACAGATACGCAGTATTTT.

This clonotype was seen more than once but under ten times. V usage is TRBV7-6 and J usage is TRBJ1-1; TRBD1 matches at 7 bases. This CDR3 is built from 15 residues. The ends lost 6 bases at V and 0 bases at J; junction bases unmatched: 7. CDR1 and CDR2 from the germline V gene are SGHVS and FNYEAQ. CDR3 DNA: TGTGCCAGCAGTGAGGGACAGACCATGAACACTGAAGCTTTCTTT. Translated: CASSEGQTMNTEAFF. Filled out from reference TRBV7-6 and TRBJ1-1, the complete variable domain reads GAGVSQSPRYKVTKRGQDVALRCDPISGHVSLYWYRQALGQGPEFLTYFNYEAQQDKSGLPNDRFSAERPEGSISTLTIQRTEQRDSAMYRCASSEGQTMNTEAFFGQGTRLTVV.